These T cell receptor beta chains were read from a single sample in a study of monozygotic twins with inflammatory bowel disease. TCRdb processed the 5' RACE reads again and assigns one entry to each CDR3 protein, with no DNA. There are hundreds of thousands of distinct CDR3 sequences in the sample, with 5.6% held by the top ten. The specimen was blood. The receptors stem from a human donor with ulcerative colitis or Crohn's disease, or a healthy co-twin of an affected twin (not recorded which). The CDR3 runs from the conserved cysteine through the conserved F or W.

J gene: TRBJ2-3
V gene: TRBV4-1
CDR3 protein: CASSRSLNRSPAGGRGAYTQYF

J gene: TRBJ2-7
V gene: TRBV20-1
CDR3 protein: CSAREHGQVYEQYF

J gene: TRBJ2-7
V gene: TRBV27
CDR3 protein: CASSLSLREGVYEQYF

J gene: TRBJ1-1
V gene: TRBV6-1
CDR3 protein: CASSGRQRGNTEAFF

J gene: TRBJ2-1
V gene: TRBV29-1
CDR3 protein: CSVVYDYNEQFF

J gene: TRBJ2-6
V gene: TRBV20-1
CDR3 protein: CSAQAVAGANVLTF

J gene: TRBJ2-5
V gene: TRBV6-6
CDR3 protein: CASSSPAQAQYF

J gene: TRBJ2-5
V gene: TRBV9
CDR3 protein: CASSASGTDQGTQYF

J gene: TRBJ2-4
V gene: TRBV7-2
CDR3 protein: CASSLAGGTSGNIQYF

J gene: TRBJ2-3
V gene: TRBV6-1
CDR3 protein: CASRITGTGSTDTQYF

J gene: TRBJ2-6
V gene: TRBV11-1
CDR3 protein: CASRTDRGLLAGANVLTF

J gene: TRBJ2-1
V gene: TRBV5-5
CDR3 protein: CASSLSPRLADNEQFF

J gene: TRBJ2-7
V gene: TRBV5-6
CDR3 protein: CASSRRGLPEQYF

J gene: TRBJ2-1
V gene: TRBV7-3
CDR3 protein: CASSLEGAIYNEQFF

J gene: TRBJ2-5
V gene: TRBV24-1
CDR3 protein: CATSDRRLAGEGGRQETQYF

J gene: TRBJ2-7
V gene: TRBV5-1
CDR3 protein: CASSFSGGHSYEQYF

J gene: TRBJ2-1
V gene: TRBV19
CDR3 protein: CASSLLSSYNEQFF

J gene: TRBJ2-1
V gene: TRBV19
CDR3 protein: CATNSGGLYNEQFF

J gene: TRBJ2-4
V gene: TRBV18
CDR3 protein: CASSRTDLAKNMQYF

J gene: TRBJ1-2
V gene: TRBV28
CDR3 protein: CASSYSIYGYTF

J gene: TRBJ1-6
V gene: TRBV14
CDR3 protein: CASSQVFGDSSSYNSPLHF

J gene: TRBJ2-6
V gene: TRBV11-2
CDR3 protein: CASRVGVAVGRSGANVLTF

J gene: TRBJ2-1
V gene: TRBV6-1
CDR3 protein: CASNDRGYNEQFF

J gene: TRBJ2-7
V gene: TRBV30
CDR3 protein: CAWATTDMGFPREQYF

J gene: TRBJ2-3
V gene: TRBV12-3/TRBV12-4
CDR3 protein: CASSFGLAGTPDTQYF

J gene: TRBJ2-2
V gene: TRBV15
CDR3 protein: CATSRGSGRFSGELFF

J gene: TRBJ1-5
V gene: TRBV5-1
CDR3 protein: CASRTGTGYDQPQHF

J gene: TRBJ2-2
V gene: TRBV6-5
CDR3 protein: CASSWEPNTGELFF

J gene: TRBJ1-5
V gene: TRBV12-3/TRBV12-4
CDR3 protein: CASSFSLRANQPQHF

J gene: TRBJ2-3
V gene: TRBV9
CDR3 protein: CASSVARGRNPDTQYF

J gene: TRBJ2-3
V gene: TRBV10-3
CDR3 protein: CAISEVRDTQYF

J gene: TRBJ1-1
V gene: TRBV9
CDR3 protein: CASSDGRGNTEAFF

J gene: TRBJ2-7
V gene: TRBV5-1
CDR3 protein: CASSHWGSEQYF

J gene: TRBJ1-2
V gene: TRBV6-6
CDR3 protein: CASSYGQKNYGYTF

J gene: TRBJ2-1
V gene: TRBV5-1
CDR3 protein: CASSFAVSSYNEQFF

J gene: TRBJ2-3
V gene: TRBV2
CDR3 protein: CASSVGYSTDTQYF

J gene: TRBJ1-3
V gene: TRBV19
CDR3 protein: CASSIAKSSGNTIYF

J gene: TRBJ2-5
V gene: TRBV7-9
CDR3 protein: CASSLVEETQYF

J gene: TRBJ1-1
V gene: TRBV5-1
CDR3 protein: CASTQGSTEAFF

J gene: TRBJ2-5
V gene: TRBV10-3
CDR3 protein: CAISRRDNQETQYF

J gene: TRBJ2-6
V gene: TRBV4-3
CDR3 protein: CASSQQQGSGANVLTF

J gene: TRBJ2-5
V gene: TRBV5-4
CDR3 protein: CASGPRGGRETQYF

J gene: TRBJ2-7
V gene: TRBV28
CDR3 protein: CASRPSGQGHYELYF

J gene: TRBJ2-7
V gene: TRBV12-3/TRBV12-4
CDR3 protein: CATPIGTGQGEQYF

J gene: TRBJ2-7
V gene: TRBV6-2/TRBV6-3
CDR3 protein: CASSYSRGSDEQYF

J gene: TRBJ2-5
V gene: TRBV6-1
CDR3 protein: CASSQQDRGHETQYF

J gene: TRBJ1-4
V gene: TRBV28
CDR3 protein: CASSTSGTGQVKLFF

J gene: TRBJ1-3
V gene: TRBV15
CDR3 protein: CATSREPHSGNTIYF

J gene: TRBJ1-2
V gene: TRBV5-1
CDR3 protein: CASQLRAGSNYGYTF